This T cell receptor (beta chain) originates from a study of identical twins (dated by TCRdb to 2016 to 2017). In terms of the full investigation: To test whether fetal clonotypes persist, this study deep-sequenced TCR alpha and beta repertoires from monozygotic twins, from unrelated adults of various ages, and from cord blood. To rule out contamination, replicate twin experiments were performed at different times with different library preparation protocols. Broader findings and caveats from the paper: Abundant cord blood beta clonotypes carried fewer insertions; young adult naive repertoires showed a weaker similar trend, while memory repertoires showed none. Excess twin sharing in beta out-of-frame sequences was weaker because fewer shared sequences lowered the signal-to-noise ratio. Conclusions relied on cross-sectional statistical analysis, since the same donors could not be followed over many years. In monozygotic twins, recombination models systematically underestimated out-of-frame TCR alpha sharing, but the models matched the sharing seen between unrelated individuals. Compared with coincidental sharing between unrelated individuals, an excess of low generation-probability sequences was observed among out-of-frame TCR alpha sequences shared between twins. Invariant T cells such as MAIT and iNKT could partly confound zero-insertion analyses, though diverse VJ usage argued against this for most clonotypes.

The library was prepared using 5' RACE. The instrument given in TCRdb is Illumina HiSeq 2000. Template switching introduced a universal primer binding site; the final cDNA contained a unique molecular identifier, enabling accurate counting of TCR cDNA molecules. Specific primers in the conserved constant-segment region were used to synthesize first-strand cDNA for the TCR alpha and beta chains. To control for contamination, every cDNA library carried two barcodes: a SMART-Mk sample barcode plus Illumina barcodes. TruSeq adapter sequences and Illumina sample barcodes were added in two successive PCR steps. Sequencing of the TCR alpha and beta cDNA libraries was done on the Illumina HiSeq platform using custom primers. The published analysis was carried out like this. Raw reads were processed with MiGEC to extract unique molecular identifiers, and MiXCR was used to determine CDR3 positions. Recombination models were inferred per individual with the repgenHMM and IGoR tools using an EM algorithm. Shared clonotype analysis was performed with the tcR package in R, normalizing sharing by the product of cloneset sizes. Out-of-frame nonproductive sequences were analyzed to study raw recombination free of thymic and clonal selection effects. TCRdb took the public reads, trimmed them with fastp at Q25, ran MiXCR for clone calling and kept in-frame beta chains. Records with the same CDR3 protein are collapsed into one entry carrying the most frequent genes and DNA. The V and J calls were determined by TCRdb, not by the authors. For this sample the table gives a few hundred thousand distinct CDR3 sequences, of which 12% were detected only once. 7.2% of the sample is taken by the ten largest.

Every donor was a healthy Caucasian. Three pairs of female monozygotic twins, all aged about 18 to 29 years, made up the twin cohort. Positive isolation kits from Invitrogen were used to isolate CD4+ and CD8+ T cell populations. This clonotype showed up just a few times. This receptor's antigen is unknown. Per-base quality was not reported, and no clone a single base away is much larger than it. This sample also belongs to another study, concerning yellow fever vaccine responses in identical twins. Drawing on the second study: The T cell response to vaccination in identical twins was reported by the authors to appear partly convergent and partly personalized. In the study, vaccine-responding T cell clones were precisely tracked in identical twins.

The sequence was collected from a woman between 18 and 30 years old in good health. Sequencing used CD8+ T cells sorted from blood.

The nucleotide sequence reads TGCAGTGCTAGAGATCCAACAATGAACACTGAAGCTTTCTTT. The resulting protein is CSARDPTMNTEAFF. The rearrangement combines TRBV20-1 with TRBJ1-1; the D gene identity is not certain. The junction shows trimming of 0 bases on V and 0 bases on J, plus 8 bases between the germline ends. Measured from the cysteine to the phenylalanine, the CDR3 is 14 residues long. Just CDR3 DNA is preserved here, 42 bases in frame from base 1. Based on the germline V gene (reference sequence), the CDR1 and CDR2 sequences are DFQATT and SNEGSKA.